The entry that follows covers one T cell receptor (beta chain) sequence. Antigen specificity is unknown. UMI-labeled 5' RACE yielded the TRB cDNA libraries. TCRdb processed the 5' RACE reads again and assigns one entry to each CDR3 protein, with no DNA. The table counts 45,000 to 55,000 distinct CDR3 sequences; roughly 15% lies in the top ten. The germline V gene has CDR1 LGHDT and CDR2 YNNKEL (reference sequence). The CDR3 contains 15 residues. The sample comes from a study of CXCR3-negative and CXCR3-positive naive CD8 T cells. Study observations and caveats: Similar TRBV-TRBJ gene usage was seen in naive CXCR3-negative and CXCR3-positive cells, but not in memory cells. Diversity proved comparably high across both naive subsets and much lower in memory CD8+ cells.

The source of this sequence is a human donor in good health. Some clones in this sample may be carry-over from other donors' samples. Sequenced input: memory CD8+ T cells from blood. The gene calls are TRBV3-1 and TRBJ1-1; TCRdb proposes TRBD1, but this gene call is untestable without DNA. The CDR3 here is CASSQSSGKNTEAFF.